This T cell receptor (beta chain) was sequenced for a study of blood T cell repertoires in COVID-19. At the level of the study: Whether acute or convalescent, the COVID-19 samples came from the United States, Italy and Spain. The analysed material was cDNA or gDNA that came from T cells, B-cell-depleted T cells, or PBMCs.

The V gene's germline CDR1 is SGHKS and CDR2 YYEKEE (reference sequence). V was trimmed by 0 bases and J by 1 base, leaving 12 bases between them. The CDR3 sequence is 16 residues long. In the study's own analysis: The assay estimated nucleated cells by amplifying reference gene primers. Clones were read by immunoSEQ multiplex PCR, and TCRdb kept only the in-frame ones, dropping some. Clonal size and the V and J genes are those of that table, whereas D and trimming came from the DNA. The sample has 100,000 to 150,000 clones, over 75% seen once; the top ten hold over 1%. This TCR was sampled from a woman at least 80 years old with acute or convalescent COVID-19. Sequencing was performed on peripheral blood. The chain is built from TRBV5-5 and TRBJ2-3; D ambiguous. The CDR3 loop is CASSLAGLVGTDTQYF. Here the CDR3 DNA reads TGTGCCAGCAGCTTGGCCGGTTTGGTTGGCACAGATACGCAGTATTTT.